A single sample is the source of the 17 T cell receptor beta chains below, sequenced in a study of shared clonotypes between healthy human individuals. The method was immunoSEQ multiplex PCR; TCRdb's version includes in-frame clones alone and lacks a portion of them. In the table there are over a million clones, 78% of which are singletons. Sequenced sample: memory CD4+ T cells from PBMCs. Subset specified: CD45RA-negative fraction. Receptor source: a young man in good health. Some clones in this sample may be carry-over from other donors' samples.

V gene TRBV6-1 combines with J gene TRBJ2-6; possibly TRBD1 or TRBD2 for D (5 bases each). The CDR3 spans 15 residues. Trimming cost V 6 bases and J 2 bases, with 11 bases left between them. CDR1 MNHNS and CDR2 SASEGT come from the germline V gene. The CDR3 loop is CASRTGGPGANVLTF. Here the CDR3 DNA reads TGTGCCAGCAGGACTGGGGGTCCTGGGGCCAACGTCCTGACTTTC.

The chain carries TRBV30 and TRBJ1-2; weak D call: TRBD1 (6 bases). V was cut by 4 bases and J by 10 bases, with 13 bases left in between. This CDR3 has 11 residues. Germline CDR1 and CDR2: GTSNPN and SVGIG (reference sequence). CDR3 sequence: CAWNRDRAYTF. The CDR3, as DNA: TGTGCCTGGAACAGGGACCGTGCCTACACCTTC.

This chain joins TRBV5-1 and TRBJ2-1, with a weak D call TRBD1 (6 bases). CDR1 is SGHRS, CDR2 YFSETQ, per germline. V lost 1 base and J lost 6, with 11 bases in between. This CDR3 region has 14 residues. The CDR3 DNA sequence: TGCGCCAGCAGCTTGTTAGTGGACAGCAATGAGCAGTTCTTC. This encodes CASSLLVDSNEQFF.

The genes are TRBV7-6 and TRBJ2-1; 10 bases line up with TRBD2. This CDR3 has 17 residues. Looked up from germline, CDR1 is SGHVS and CDR2 is FNYEAQ. J gave up 4 bases and V 5 bases, and 11 bases lay outside the gene matches. CDR3 loop: CASSPRGSSGGYNEQFF. The CDR3 bases are TGTGCCAGCAGCCCCAGAGGGTCTAGCGGGGGATACAATGAGCAGTTCTTC.

J is TRBJ2-3 and V is TRBV9; either TRBD1 or TRBD2 may supply D (6 bases each). V was pared by 0 bases and J by 4 bases, with 15 bases between. This CDR3 is built from 16 residues. Germline lookup yields CDR1 SGDLS and CDR2 YYNGEE. CDR3 coding DNA: TGTGCCAGCAGCGTAGCTGGATCGGGGGCGGCAGATACGCAGTATTTT. Its protein product is CASSVAGSGAADTQYF.

This clone was seen a few times. The chain has TRBV18 and TRBJ2-2; TRBD1 matches 8 bases. The CDR3 is 17 residues long. CDR1 and CDR2 from the germline V gene are KGHSH and LQKENI. V lost 3 bases to trimming and J lost 0 bases; unmatched junction nucleotides: 6. The CDR3 sequence: CASSPSIQGANTGELFF. CDR3 nucleotide sequence: TGTGCCAGCTCACCCTCGATACAGGGGGCGAACACCGGGGAGCTGTTTTTT.

This clone turned up a few times. V gene TRBV4-2 combines with J gene TRBJ2-1; D not resolved. The CDR3 sequence is 14 residues long. The V and J ends lost 4 bases and 3 bases respectively, with 10 bases between them. Germline CDR1 and CDR2: LGHNA and YNFKEQ. The CDR3 is CASSRTQVYNEQFF. The CDR3 DNA is TGTGCCAGCAGCCGTACTCAAGTCTACAATGAGCAGTTCTTC.

The J gene is TRBJ2-6, the V gene TRBV5-6, with D possibly matching TRBD1 (6 bases). V was trimmed by 2 bases and J by 0 bases, leaving 18 bases between them. CDR3 length equals 19 residues. The germline V gene has CDR1 SGHDT and CDR2 YYEEEE. CDR3 nucleotides: TGTGCCAGCAGCTTCCCTGGGGGCCGGGGACCCTCTGGGGCCAACGTCCTGACTTTC. Translating it yields CASSFPGGRGPSGANVLTF.

The chain recombines TRBV30 with TRBJ2-5; no definite D call. Germline V gives CDR1 GTSNPN, CDR2 SVGIG (reference sequence). The CDR3 length is 14 residues. The V and J ends lost 2 bases and 2 bases respectively, with 12 bases between them. The CDR3 nucleotides are TGTGCCTGGAGTAAAGAAGGTAGTCAAGAGACCCAGTACTTC. Amino acid sequence: CAWSKEGSQETQYF.

This chain links TRBV5-1 with TRBJ1-5; the D gene is possibly TRBD1 (6 bases). CDR1 is SGHRS, CDR2 YFSETQ, per germline. V was clipped by 4 bases and J by 6 bases, with 17 bases between them. The CDR3 spans 15 residues. The CDR3 DNA reads as TGCGCCAGCAGCGTTCTTCCGGGGGCAAGTCAGCCCCAGCATTTT. Protein: CASSVLPGASQPQHF.

The chain joins TRBV5-1 to TRBJ2-7; 12 bases fit TRBD1. From germline, CDR1 is SGHRS and CDR2 YFSETQ. V lost 9 bases, J lost 5 bases, and 9 bases stayed unmatched. The length of the CDR3 is 14 residues. The CDR3 DNA reads TGCGCCACCCAAAGAGGGACAGGGGGCGACGAGCAGTACTTC. This codes for CATQRGTGGDEQYF.

V gene TRBV7-9 combines with J gene TRBJ1-1; 7 positions agree with TRBD1. Per germline, CDR1 SEHNR and CDR2 FQNEAQ (reference sequence). There are 14 residues in the CDR3. The J segment lost 4 bases and the V segment lost 3 bases, leaving 5 bases of the junction unmatched. This CDR3 is CASSLAGGSTEAFF. In DNA, the CDR3 is TGTGCCAGCAGCTTGGCAGGGGGGAGCACTGAAGCTTTCTTT.

This chain connects TRBV2 to TRBJ1-3, with a weak D call TRBD1 (5 bases). Germline V gene data show CDR1 as SNHLY and CDR2 as FYNNEI. This CDR3 is built from 16 residues. V gave up 2 bases and J gave up 0 bases, with 11 bases separating them. For the CDR3, the DNA is TGTGCCAGCAGTGAAAACAGGCCCCTCTCTGGAAACACCATATATTTT. Its protein is CASSENRPLSGNTIYF.

This clone appeared once. The rearrangement joins TRBV6-5 to TRBJ2-2; D could derive from TRBD1 or TRBD2 (6 bases each). This CDR3 has 16 amino acids. Germline V gives CDR1 MNHEY, CDR2 SVGAGI. V was pared by 2 bases and J by 3 bases, with 13 bases between. The CDR3 sequence is CASSYQPRGDTGELFF. The CDR3 nucleotides are TGTGCCAGCAGTTACCAGCCAAGGGGGGACACCGGGGAGCTGTTTTTT.

The rearrangement links TRBV7-6 to TRBJ1-1, with D possibly being TRBD1 (5 bases). Germline V gene sequence: CDR1 SGHVS, CDR2 FNYEAQ. The V and J ends lost 0 bases and 8 bases respectively, with 13 bases between them. The CDR3 extends over 14 amino acids. The CDR3 loop is CASSLAPGSSEAFF. The DNA of the CDR3 is TGTGCCAGCAGCTTAGCACCAGGGTCTTCAGAAGCTTTCTTT. The variable domain in full, completed from reference TRBV7-6 and TRBJ1-1, reads GAGVSQSPRYKVTKRGQDVALRCDPISGHVSLYWYRQALGQGPEFLTYFNYEAQQDKSGLPNDRFSAERPEGSISTLTIQRTEQRDSAMYRCASSLAPGSSEAFFGQGTRLTVV.

The rearrangement links TRBV28 to TRBJ2-5; D might be TRBD1 or TRBD2, each matching 5 bases. Germline V CDR1 and CDR2: MDHEN, SYDVKM. V dropped 5 bases and J dropped 5 bases, with 21 bases sitting between them. This CDR3 is 16 amino acids long. Here the CDR3 DNA reads TGTGCCAGCAGTACGTTCCTAGCCAGGGTTGAGGAGACCCAGTACTTC. It translates to CASSTFLARVEETQYF.

This clone was picked up a small number of times. The V call is TRBV5-1, the J call TRBJ2-5; D ambiguous. Germline-derived CDR1 and CDR2 are SGHRS and YFSETQ. The CDR3 loop spans 14 amino acids. Trimming removed 2 bases from V and 4 bases from J, with 12 bases in between. CDR3 region: CASSFFMGTETQYF. For the CDR3, the DNA is TGCGCCAGCAGCTTTTTCATGGGAACAGAGACCCAGTACTTC.